The 28 T cell receptor beta chains listed next were all sequenced from one sample in a study of blood T cells in healthy people across ages. With a J-beta primer mix and a sample-barcoded 5' primer, a second PCR ran about 6 to 11 cycles. TCRdb independently ran MiXCR on the 5' RACE reads; one entry per CDR3 protein. The profile shows 600,000 to 650,000 distinct CDR3 sequences, roughly 50% of them singletons. Material for sequencing was blood. The receptor set was obtained from a man aged 55 to 70 in good health.

V usage is TRBV6-1 and J usage is TRBJ1-4; 11 positions match TRBD1. Per the germline V gene, CDR1 is MNHNS and CDR2 is SASEGT. The CDR3 spans 14 residues. V shed 1 base and J 11 bases; nucleotides not matched to a gene: 3. CDR3 DNA sequence: TGTGCCAGCAGTGAAGGGACAGGGGGCTTTAAACTGTTTTTT. Encoded protein: CASSEGTGGFKLFF.

In its sample, this clonotype was seen a few times. The V gene is TRBV25-1, the J gene TRBJ2-5; tentatively, D is TRBD2 (6 bases). The CDR3 contains 15 residues. Germline values: CDR1 MGHDK, CDR2 SYGVNS. V was cut by 3 bases and J by 2 bases, with 13 bases left in between. In DNA, the CDR3 is TGTGCCAGCAGTGATCAGGGACTGCCACAAGAGACCCAGTACTTC. Translated: CASSDQGLPQETQYF.

This chain joins TRBV5-1 and TRBJ2-5; TRBD1 is a possible D gene (7 bases). Trimming shortened V by 2 bases and J by 1 base, and 15 bases separated the two germline ends. This CDR3 has 16 amino acids. Germline-derived CDR1 and CDR2 are SGHRS and YFSETQ. The CDR3 region is CASSFGGTALQETQYF. Here the CDR3 DNA reads TGCGCCAGCAGCTTTGGCGGGACAGCCCTCCAAGAGACCCAGTACTTC.

CDR3 sequence: CAISESGAVNSPLHF. Written as DNA, the CDR3 is TGTGCCATCAGTGAGTCGGGGGCCGTTAATTCACCCCTCCACTTT. V gene TRBV10-3 combines with J gene TRBJ1-6; tentatively, D is TRBD1 (6 bases). The CDR3 covers 15 residues. Germline V gene sequence: CDR1 ENHRY, CDR2 SYGVKD. Between the trimmed V and J ends, which lost 0 bases and 6 bases, there was a span of 9 bases.

V usage is TRBV27 and J usage is TRBJ2-5; 7 nucleotides match TRBD1. The CDR3 is 14 amino acids. V shed 5 bases, J shed 5 bases, and the junction held 8 bases outside the gene matches. From germline, CDR1 is MNHEY and CDR2 SMNVEV (reference sequence). As DNA, the CDR3 is TGTGCCAGCAGTAGGGGGACAGATCTTGAGACCCAGTACTTC. This gives the protein CASSRGTDLETQYF.

The V gene is TRBV5-1, the J gene TRBJ1-6, with D possibly matching TRBD1 (5 bases). The length of the CDR3 is 15 residues. Trimming cost V 4 bases and J 7 bases, with 15 bases left between them. Germline CDR1 is SGHRS and CDR2 is YFSETQ. The chain's CDR3 is CASSLGQTGNSPLHF. The CDR3 region has the DNA TGCGCCAGCAGCCTGGGGCAGACGGGAAATTCACCCCTCCACTTT.

The genes are TRBV27 and TRBJ2-5; 7 bases fit TRBD1. V shed 2 bases, J shed 5 bases, and the junction held 5 bases outside the gene matches. Germline V CDR1 and CDR2: MNHEY, SMNVEV (reference sequence). The CDR3 sequence is 14 residues long. The DNA for the CDR3 is TGTGCCAGCAGTTTAATAGGGGGCAGGGAGACCCAGTACTTC. Residues: CASSLIGGRETQYF.

The chain carries TRBV3-1 and TRBJ2-2; TRBD2 agrees at 10 bases. The V gene end was trimmed by 4 bases and the J gene end by 4 bases; junction bases not matched to a gene: 3. The CDR3 covers 15 residues. Germline CDR1 LGHDT, CDR2 YNNKEL (reference sequence). The CDR3 DNA is TGTGCCAGCAGCCCCAGGACTAGCGGCACCGGGGAGCTGTTTTTT. This translates into CASSPRTSGTGELFF.

This clonotype was found a few times. The V and J genes are TRBV12-3 or TRBV12-4 and TRBJ1-2, with D unresolved. The CDR3 has 14 residues. The V end lost 5 bases, the J end lost 4 bases, and 14 bases lay between the germline ends. Here the CDR3 reads CASSHGPSGYGYTF. Here the CDR3 DNA reads TGTGCCAGCAGTCATGGACCCTCTGGCTATGGCTACACCTTC.

This clonotype was detected once. The chain's CDR3 is CASSYSRISGANVLTF. The CDR3, as DNA: TGTGCCAGCAGTTACTCACGGATCTCTGGGGCCAACGTCCTGACTTTC. This chain joins TRBV6-5 and TRBJ2-6, with unresolved D. Germline V lookup: CDR1 MNHEY, CDR2 SVGAGI. The CDR3 consists of 16 residues. V gave up 0 bases and J gave up 0 bases, with 6 bases separating them.

The gene calls are TRBV6-4 and TRBJ1-6, with 9 bases aligning to TRBD1. This CDR3 is 17 amino acids long. The ends lost 2 bases at V and 5 bases at J; junction bases unmatched: 7. Germline V gene lookup returns CDR1 MRHNA and CDR2 SNTAGT. CDR3 residues: CASSDTRGQGDNSPLHF. The CDR3 DNA follows: TGTGCCAGCAGTGACACTAGGGGACAGGGTGATAATTCACCCCTCCACTTT.

The J gene is TRBJ2-1, the V gene TRBV28; 10 bases align to TRBD2. The length of the CDR3 is 16 residues. The V and J ends lost 6 bases and 0 bases, in that order; junction bases with no gene match: 5. CDR1 is MDHEN, CDR2 SYDVKM, per germline. CDR3 nucleotides: TGTGCCAGCAGAAGTTTAGCGGGGGGCTCCTACAATGAGCAGTTCTTC. The encoded protein is CASRSLAGGSYNEQFF.

The chain combines TRBV7-2 with TRBJ2-4; TRBD2 matches at 7 bases. This CDR3 has 15 amino acids. V lost 2 bases and J lost 4; bases outside the gene matches: 5. In germline, CDR1 is SGHTA, CDR2 FQGNSA. The CDR3: CASSLRLAEKNIQYF. DNA of the CDR3: TGTGCCAGCAGCTTAAGACTAGCTGAAAAAAACATTCAGTACTTC.

The V call is TRBV27, the J call TRBJ2-3; D is unclear. This CDR3 has 13 residues. The germline V gene encodes CDR1 MNHEY and CDR2 SMNVEV (reference sequence). Trimming took 6 bases from V and 0 from J, leaving 7 bases between them. CDR3 in DNA: TGTGCCAGCAGGGTGACTAGCACAGATACGCAGTATTTT. Translating it yields CASRVTSTDTQYF.

This clonotype was seen only a few times. This chain joins TRBV6-5 and TRBJ1-1; no clear D gene. Trimming stripped 5 bases from V and 11 bases from J, with 12 bases between. CDR1 MNHEY and CDR2 SVGAGI come from the germline V gene. The CDR3 sequence is 11 residues long. The CDR3 region is CASSGVGQAFF. In DNA, the CDR3 is TGTGCCAGCAGTGGGGTAGGTCAGGCTTTCTTT.

The rearrangement links TRBV20-1 to TRBJ2-4; D possibly corresponds to TRBD2 (5 bases). Germline assignment: CDR1 DFQATT and CDR2 SNEGSKA (reference sequence). CDR3 length: 15 residues. The V gene lost 6 bases and the J gene lost 0 bases, with 15 bases spanning the gap. The CDR3 DNA is TGCAGTGCCCCAGGCGGGTCCCTAGCCAAAAACATTCAGTACTTC. Protein product: CSAPGGSLAKNIQYF.

In DNA form, the CDR3 reads TGCAGTGCTGGTACAGGGGTAGGAACTGAAGCTTTCTTT. Translated, it gives CSAGTGVGTEAFF. This sequence joins TRBV20-1 and TRBJ1-1; 7 nucleotides align to TRBD1. The length of the CDR3 is 13 residues. CDR1 DFQATT and CDR2 SNEGSKA come from the germline V gene (reference sequence). The V and J ends lost 5 bases and 5 bases, in that order; junction bases with no gene match: 8.

V usage is TRBV7-8 and J usage is TRBJ2-1; TRBD1 is a possible D gene (5 bases). Germline CDR1 reads SGHVS; CDR2 reads FQNEAQ. Trimming removed 3 bases at V and 0 bases at J, with 9 bases between. The CDR3 sequence is 15 residues long. The CDR3 sequence is CASSFSRVSYNEQFF. As DNA, the CDR3 is TGTGCCAGCAGCTTCTCCAGGGTCTCCTACAATGAGCAGTTCTTC.

Turning to this clonotype: One end of the junction does not line up with germline, which may come from a read error. V gene TRBV3-1 combines with J gene TRBJ2-5; TRBD2 agrees at 13 bases. The CDR3 has 15 amino acids. The germline V gene encodes CDR1 LGHDT and CDR2 YNNKEL (reference sequence). The CDR3: CASSRTSGGQGTQYF. CDR3 sequence (DNA): TGTGCCAGCAGCCGGACTAGCGGGGGTCAAGGGACCCAGTACTTC.

This clonotype was seen more than once but under ten times. This chain uses TRBV27 with TRBJ2-7; TRBD2 might be the D (7 bases). The germline V and J ends were trimmed by 4 bases and 2 bases, with 12 bases remaining between them. Per germline, CDR1 MNHEY and CDR2 SMNVEV (reference sequence). The CDR3 totals 14 residues. CDR3 amino acids: CASSYKGGPYEQYF. CDR3 nucleotide sequence: TGTGCCAGCAGTTACAAGGGGGGGCCCTACGAGCAGTACTTC.

The table lists this clonotype with a count of one. This chain uses TRBV7-8 with TRBJ2-3; possibly TRBD1 or TRBD2 for D (6 bases each). The germline V and J ends were trimmed by 7 bases and 5 bases, with 19 bases remaining between them. The CDR3 is 15 residues long. Per germline, CDR1 SGHVS and CDR2 FQNEAQ. The CDR3 protein is CASIQRGARGDTQYF. Written as DNA, the CDR3 is TGTGCCAGCATCCAAAGGGGGGCCCGGGGAGATACGCAGTATTTT. The variable domain in full, with the rest retrieved from reference TRBV7-8 and TRBJ2-3, is GAGVSQSPRYKVAKRGQDVALRCDPISGHVSLFWYQQALGQGPEFLTYFQNEAQLDKSGLPSDRFFAERPEGSVSTLKIQRTQQEDSAVYLCASIQRGARGDTQYFGPGTRLTVL.

This clonotype has just a few counts. This sequence joins TRBV7-2 and TRBJ2-4; TRBD1 agrees at 7 bases. Trimming cost V 4 bases and J 1 base; bases outside gene matches: 4. The germline V gene encodes CDR1 SGHTA and CDR2 FQGNSA. This CDR3 contains 15 residues. CDR3 coding DNA: TGTGCCAGCAGCTCCCACAGGGGTGCCAAAAACATTCAGTACTTC. Protein product: CASSSHRGAKNIQYF.

This clonotype has only one observation. The rearrangement uses TRBV21-1 and TRBJ2-5; TRBD1 was called by the table and not checked on the DNA. TRBV21-1 is described as a pseudogene. CDR3 length: 16 residues. As DNA, the CDR3 is TGTGCCAGCAGCAACCACCGGGACGGGCGACAAGAGACCCAGTACTTC. It specifies CASSNHRDGRQETQYF.

V and J are TRBV24-1 and TRBJ2-3; 9 bases are a match to TRBD2. V gave up 3 bases and J gave up 1 base; unmatched junction bases: 7. CDR1 is KGHDR, CDR2 SFDVKD, per germline. The CDR3 covers 17 residues. The CDR3 is CATSDLSLAGGTDTQYF. CDR3 in DNA: TGTGCCACCAGTGATCTCTCACTAGCGGGCGGCACAGATACGCAGTATTTT.

The CDR3 region is CSVGQGSADTQYF. CDR3 sequence (DNA): TGCAGCGTGGGACAGGGTAGTGCAGATACGCAGTATTTT. The rearrangement uses TRBV29-1 and TRBJ2-3; TRBD1 agrees at 9 bases. V lost 6 bases, J lost 4 bases, and 5 bases stayed unmatched. CDR3 length: 13 amino acids. CDR1 and CDR2 from the germline V gene are SQVTM and ANQGSEA.

V and J are TRBV7-9 and TRBJ2-1, with 8 nucleotides matching TRBD1. This CDR3 region has 16 residues. J gave up 7 bases and V 5 bases, and 13 bases lay outside the gene matches. Per germline, CDR1 SEHNR and CDR2 FQNEAQ (reference sequence). CDR3: CASSLGQGAGYNEQFF. CDR3 nucleotide sequence: TGTGCCAGCAGCCTCGGGCAGGGGGCTGGGTATAATGAGCAGTTCTTC.

A remark on this clonotype: This may be a read error: a much more frequent sequence differs by one nucleotide. J is TRBJ2-1 and V is TRBV20-1; D is tentatively TRBD1 or TRBD2 (6 bases each). The CDR3 runs to 15 residues. Germline CDR1 reads DFQATT; CDR2 reads SNEGSKA (reference sequence). Trimming shortened V by 3 bases and J by 4 bases, and 16 bases separated the two germline ends. DNA of the CDR3: TGCAGTGCTAGCCCCACTAGCAGGGGATACAATGAGCAGTTCTTC. It codes for CSASPTSRGYNEQFF.

The chain combines TRBV6-1 with TRBJ2-1; D is perhaps TRBD1 (5 bases). Trimming stripped 5 bases from V and 3 bases from J, with 11 bases between. Germline CDR1 is MNHNS and CDR2 is SASEGT. The length of the CDR3 is 14 residues. CDR3 loop: CASSLGVLYNEQFF. In DNA, the CDR3 is TGTGCCAGCAGTTTAGGGGTCCTCTACAATGAGCAGTTCTTC.